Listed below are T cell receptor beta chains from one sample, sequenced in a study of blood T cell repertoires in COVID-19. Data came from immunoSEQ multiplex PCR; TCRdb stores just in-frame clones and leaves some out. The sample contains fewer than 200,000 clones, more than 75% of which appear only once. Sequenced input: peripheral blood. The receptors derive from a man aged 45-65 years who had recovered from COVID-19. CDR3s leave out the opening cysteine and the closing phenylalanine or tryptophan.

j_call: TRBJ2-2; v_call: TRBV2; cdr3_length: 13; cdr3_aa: ASSWTEVNTGELF
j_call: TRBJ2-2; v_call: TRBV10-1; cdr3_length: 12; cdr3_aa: ASYGTSVTGELF
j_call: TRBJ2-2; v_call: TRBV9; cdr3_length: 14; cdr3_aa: ASSARTSGATGELF
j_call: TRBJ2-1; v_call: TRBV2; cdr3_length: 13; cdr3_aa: ASSWDYNRGDEQF
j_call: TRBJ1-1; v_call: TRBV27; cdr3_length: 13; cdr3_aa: ASSQSSFRNTEAF
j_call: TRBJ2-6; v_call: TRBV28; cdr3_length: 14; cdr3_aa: ASSSLVRAGANVLT
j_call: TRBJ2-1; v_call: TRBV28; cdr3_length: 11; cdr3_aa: ASSLSGYNEQF
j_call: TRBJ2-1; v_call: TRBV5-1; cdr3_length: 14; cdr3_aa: ASSPTSGRSANEQF
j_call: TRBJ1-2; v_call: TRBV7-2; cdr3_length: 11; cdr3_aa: ASSVTVNYGYT
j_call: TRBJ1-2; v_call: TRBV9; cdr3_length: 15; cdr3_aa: ASSPSRAGGLNYGYT
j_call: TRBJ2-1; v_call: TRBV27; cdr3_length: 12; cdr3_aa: ASRIQGLYNEQF
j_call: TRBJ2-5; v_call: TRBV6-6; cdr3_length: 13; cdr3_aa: ASSALAGGQETQY
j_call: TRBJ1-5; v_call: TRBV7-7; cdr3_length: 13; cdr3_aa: ASSLLGAGNQPQH
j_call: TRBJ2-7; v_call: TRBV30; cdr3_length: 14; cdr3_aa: AWSVLAGPSSYEQY
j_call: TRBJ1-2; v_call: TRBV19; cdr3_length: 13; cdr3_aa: ASSIEQGVLKGYT
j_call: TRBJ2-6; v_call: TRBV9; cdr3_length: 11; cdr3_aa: ASSVVGANVLT
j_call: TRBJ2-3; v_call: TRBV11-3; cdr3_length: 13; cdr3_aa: ASSPGTGTTDTQY
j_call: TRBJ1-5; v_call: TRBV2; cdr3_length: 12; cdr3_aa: ASSEGTGVQPQH
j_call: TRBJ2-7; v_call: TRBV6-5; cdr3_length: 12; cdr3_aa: ASTSSGRSYEQY
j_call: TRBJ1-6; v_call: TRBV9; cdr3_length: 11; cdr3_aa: ASSVSRESPLH
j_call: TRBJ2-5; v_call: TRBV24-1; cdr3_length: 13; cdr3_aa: ATSDGTSGRETQY
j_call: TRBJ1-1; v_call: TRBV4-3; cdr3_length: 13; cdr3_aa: ASSSVGRVNTEAF
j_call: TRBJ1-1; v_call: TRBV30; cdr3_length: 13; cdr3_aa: AWRSRGRVNTEAF
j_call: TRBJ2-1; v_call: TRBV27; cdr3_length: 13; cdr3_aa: ASSITAGAQGEQF
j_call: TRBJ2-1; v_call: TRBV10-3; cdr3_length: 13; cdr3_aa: AIRVAGASYNEQF
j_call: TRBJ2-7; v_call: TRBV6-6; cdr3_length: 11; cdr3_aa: ASRLQELYEQY
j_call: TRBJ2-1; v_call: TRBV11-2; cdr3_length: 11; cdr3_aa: ASRQRAGGGQF
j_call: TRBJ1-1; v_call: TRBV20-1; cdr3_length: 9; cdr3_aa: SAVPGAEAF
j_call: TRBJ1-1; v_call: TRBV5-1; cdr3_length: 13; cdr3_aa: ASSPSSGPNAEAF